The T cell receptor beta chain described here comes from a study of early T cells in non-severe SARS-CoV-2 infection. TCRdb itself ran the 5' RACE reads through MiXCR, one entry per CDR3 protein. The data contain about 26,000 distinct CDR3 sequences, less than 5% of them singletons. This CDR3 comprises 14 residues. Trimming removed 3 bases from V and 2 bases from J, with 11 bases in between. The V gene's germline CDR1 is SGHTA and CDR2 FQGNSA. Sequenced material: whole blood. This TCR came from an adult who was a healthcare worker with PCR-confirmed SARS-CoV-2 infection or an uninfected control (not recorded which). The chain combines TRBV7-2 with TRBJ2-7; D might be TRBD1 (6 bases). The CDR3 sequence is CASSLMGATYEQYF. In DNA form, the CDR3 reads TGTGCCAGCAGCTTGATGGGGGCCACCTACGAGCAGTACTTC.